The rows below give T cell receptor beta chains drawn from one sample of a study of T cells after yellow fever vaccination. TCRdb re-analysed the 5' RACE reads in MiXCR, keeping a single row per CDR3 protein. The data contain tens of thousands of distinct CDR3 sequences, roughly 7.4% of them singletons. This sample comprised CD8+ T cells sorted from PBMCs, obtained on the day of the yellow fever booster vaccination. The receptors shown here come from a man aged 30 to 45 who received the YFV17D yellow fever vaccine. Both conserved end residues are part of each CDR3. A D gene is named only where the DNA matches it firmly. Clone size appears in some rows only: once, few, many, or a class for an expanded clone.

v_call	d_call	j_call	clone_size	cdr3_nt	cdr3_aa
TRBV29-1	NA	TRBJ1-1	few	TGCAGCGCTGACAGGCAGGGAGCTTTCTTT	CSADRQGAFF
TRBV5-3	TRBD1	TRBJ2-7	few	TGTGCCAGAAGCTTGGCTGGGACAGGGGGCAAAGCGGGGCTCCCTCCTAGGGAGCAGTACTTC	CARSLAGTGGKAGLPPREQYF
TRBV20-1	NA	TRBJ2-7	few	TGCAGTGCTAGGGTCTTGGAAGTCGTCTACGAGCAGTACTTC	CSARVLEVVYEQYF
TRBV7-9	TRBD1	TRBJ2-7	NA	TGTGCCAGCAGCTTTCCGGGACAGAATATCTACGAGCAGTACTTC	CASSFPGQNIYEQYF
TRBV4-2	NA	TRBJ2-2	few	TGTGCCAGCAGCCCCCCACTAGGAGGGAACACCGGGGAGCTGTTTTTT	CASSPPLGGNTGELFF
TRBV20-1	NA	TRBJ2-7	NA	TGCAGTGCGGTTGCGGCCTACGAGCAGTACTTC	CSAVAAYEQYF
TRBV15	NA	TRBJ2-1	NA	TGTGCCACCAGCAGGGTAGGGAGGACTTCTACCTACAATGAGCAGTTCTTC	CATSRVGRTSTYNEQFF
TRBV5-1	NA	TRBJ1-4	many	TGCGCCAGCAGCCTCAAGCCGGGACACAGGAATGAAAAACTGTTTTTT	CASSLKPGHRNEKLFF
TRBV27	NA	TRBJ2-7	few	TGTGCCAGCAGACTCCTCCCTGGAGGCGAGCAGTACTTC	CASRLLPGGEQYF
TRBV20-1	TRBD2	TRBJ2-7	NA	TGCAGTGCAAGAGAGGTAGCGGGAGGGATCTACGAGCAGTACTTC	CSAREVAGGIYEQYF
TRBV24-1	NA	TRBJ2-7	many	TGTGCCACCAGTGATTCAGACAGGACCGAGCAGTACTTC	CATSDSDRTEQYF
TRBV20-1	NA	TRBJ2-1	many	TGCAGTGCTTGCCTTAGCTCCTACAATGAGCAGTTCTTC	CSACLSSYNEQFF
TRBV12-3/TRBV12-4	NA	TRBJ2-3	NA	TGTGCCAGCGGGACCAGCGGATCAGATACGCAGTATTTT	CASGTSGSDTQYF
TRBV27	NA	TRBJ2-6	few	TGTGCCAGCAGCACCTACAGGGCTGGGGCCAACGTCCTGACTTTC	CASSTYRAGANVLTF
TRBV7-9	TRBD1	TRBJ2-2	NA	TGTGCCAGCAGAACTGGACAGGGGGCGTACGGGGAGCTGTTTTTT	CASRTGQGAYGELFF
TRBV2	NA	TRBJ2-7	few	TGTGCCACCGCGGGACCCGGCGAGCAGTACTTC	CATAGPGEQYF
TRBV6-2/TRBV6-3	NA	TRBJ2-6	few	TGTGCCAGCGACGAGGGGGATGGGCTCGCAGGGGCCAACGTCCTGACTTTC	CASDEGDGLAGANVLTF
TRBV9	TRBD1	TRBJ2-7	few	TGTGCCAGCAGCGCGGGACAGACCGAGGCCTACGAGCAGTACTTC	CASSAGQTEAYEQYF
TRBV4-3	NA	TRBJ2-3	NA	TGCGCCAGCAGCCAAGTACCCCGGGGTGGTGATACGCAGTATTTT	CASSQVPRGGDTQYF
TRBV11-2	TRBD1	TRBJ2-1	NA	TGTGCCAGCAGCCCACCTCCGGGACAGGGAAAGGCTAGCGGATACAATGAGCAGTTCTTC	CASSPPPGQGKASGYNEQFF
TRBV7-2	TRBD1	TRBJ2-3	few	TGTGCCAGCAGCTTAGGGTGGGACAGGGTGGCAGATACGCAGTATTTT	CASSLGWDRVADTQYF
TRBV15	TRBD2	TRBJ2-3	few	TGTGCCACCAGCAGGGCATCTAGCGGGAGTCGTACAGATACGCAGTATTTT	CATSRASSGSRTDTQYF
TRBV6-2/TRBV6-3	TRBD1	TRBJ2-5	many	TGTGCCAGCAGTTACGGGACAGAAGTTAAAGAGACCCAGTACTTC	CASSYGTEVKETQYF
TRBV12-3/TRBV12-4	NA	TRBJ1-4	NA	TGTGCCAGCAGTCCGGCAGCGTGGGCCCTGTTTTTT	CASSPAAWALFF
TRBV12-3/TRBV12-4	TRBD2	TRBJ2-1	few	TGTGCCAGCAGTTTGTTTAGCGGGAGTTCCAATGAGCAGTTCTTC	CASSLFSGSSNEQFF
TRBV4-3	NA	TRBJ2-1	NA	TGCGCCAGCAGCCAATTTCGCGGGGATGAGCAGTTCTTC	CASSQFRGDEQFF